The rows below give T cell receptor beta chains drawn from one sample of a study of T cell responses to AZD1222 COVID-19 vaccine. Measured with immunoSEQ multiplex PCR; TCRdb has only the in-frame clones, and not every one. The table includes around 140,000 clones, over 85% detected once. The specimen was peripheral blood, collected on day 0 of AZD1222 vaccination. All receptors come from an adult in good health. Each CDR3 is given with its conserved first and last residue. Each record gives: D gene, V gene, J gene, clone size, CDR3 length, CDR3 DNA, CDR3 protein. D genes are given only for firm matches. Where a row states a size, it is once, few, many or the class of an expanded clone; other rows omit it.

d_gene: NA; v_gene: TRBV5-1; j_gene: TRBJ2-7; abundance: NA; len: 14; CDR3nt: TGCGCCAGCTACCGGAATGTCGGAGCCTACGAGCAGTACTTC; CDR3aa: CASYRNVGAYEQYF
d_gene: NA; v_gene: TRBV6-5; j_gene: TRBJ1-1; abundance: NA; len: 13; CDR3nt: TGTGCCAGCAGTTACCGACTTAACACTGAAGCTTTCTTT; CDR3aa: CASSYRLNTEAFF
d_gene: NA; v_gene: TRBV12-5; j_gene: TRBJ1-1; abundance: NA; len: 11; CDR3nt: TGTGCTAGTGTTAGGACGGCGGAAGCTTTCTTT; CDR3aa: CASVRTAEAFF
d_gene: NA; v_gene: TRBV9; j_gene: TRBJ1-1; abundance: NA; len: 14; CDR3nt: TGTGCCAGCAGCGTAGGAACCAGGAACACTGAAGCTTTCTTT; CDR3aa: CASSVGTRNTEAFF
d_gene: NA; v_gene: TRBV4-1; j_gene: TRBJ1-6; abundance: NA; len: 17; CDR3nt: TGCGCCAGCAGCCAAGATCAAAGGGCCCGGAAGAATTCACCCCTCCACTTT; CDR3aa: CASSQDQRARKNSPLHF
d_gene: TRBD2; v_gene: TRBV5-8; j_gene: TRBJ2-3; abundance: NA; len: 16; CDR3nt: TGTGCCAGCAGCTCCCTTTTAGCGGGGGGAGTGGATACGCAGTATTTT; CDR3aa: CASSSLLAGGVDTQYF
d_gene: TRBD1; v_gene: TRBV28; j_gene: TRBJ1-2; abundance: once; len: 14; CDR3nt: TGTGCCAGCAATACTCCGGGACAGGGTTATGGCTACACCTTC; CDR3aa: CASNTPGQGYGYTF
d_gene: NA; v_gene: TRBV5-1; j_gene: TRBJ1-4; abundance: NA; len: 13; CDR3nt: TGCGCCAGCAGCCCGGTGAGGGGCGAAAAACTGTTTTTT; CDR3aa: CASSPVRGEKLFF
d_gene: TRBD1; v_gene: TRBV5-4; j_gene: TRBJ2-5; abundance: NA; len: 12; CDR3nt: TGTGCCAGCAGTACAGACAGGGAAACGAGGTACTTC; CDR3aa: CASSTDRETRYF
d_gene: NA; v_gene: TRBV6-1; j_gene: TRBJ1-2; abundance: NA; len: 16; CDR3nt: TGTGCCAGCAGTGAAGTTTGGAAAGGGACTAACTATGGCTACACCTTC; CDR3aa: CASSEVWKGTNYGYTF
d_gene: NA; v_gene: TRBV29-1; j_gene: TRBJ1-2; abundance: NA; len: 14; CDR3nt: TGCAGCGTTGCCGACAGGTTTTCTAACTATGGCTACACCTTC; CDR3aa: CSVADRFSNYGYTF
d_gene: NA; v_gene: TRBV6-4; j_gene: TRBJ2-2; abundance: NA; len: 16; CDR3nt: TGTGCCAGCAGAGTGGACGAACCCCTGAACACCGGGGAGCTGTTTTTT; CDR3aa: CASRVDEPLNTGELFF
d_gene: NA; v_gene: TRBV7-8; j_gene: TRBJ1-5; abundance: NA; len: 17; CDR3nt: TGTGCCAGCAGCCTCCTTGAAAGGGGGATAGGCAATCAGCCCCAGCATTTT; CDR3aa: CASSLLERGIGNQPQHF
d_gene: TRBD2; v_gene: TRBV6-5; j_gene: TRBJ2-1; abundance: NA; len: 15; CDR3nt: TGTGCCAGCAGCCGGGGGGATACTGGCTACAATGAGCAGTTCTTC; CDR3aa: CASSRGDTGYNEQFF
d_gene: NA; v_gene: TRBV19; j_gene: TRBJ1-2; abundance: NA; len: 11; CDR3nt: TGTGCCAGTAGTTCAGGGGACGGCTACACCTTC; CDR3aa: CASSSGDGYTF
d_gene: TRBD1; v_gene: TRBV5-1; j_gene: TRBJ2-1; abundance: once; len: 15; CDR3nt: TGCGCCAGCAGCTTCACAGGGGATTCCTACAATGAGCAGTTCTTC; CDR3aa: CASSFTGDSYNEQFF
d_gene: NA; v_gene: TRBV13; j_gene: TRBJ2-7; abundance: NA; len: 13; CDR3nt: TGTGCCAGCAGCTTAGATACCCTGGACGAGCAGTACTTC; CDR3aa: CASSLDTLDEQYF
d_gene: NA; v_gene: TRBV12-3/TRBV12-4; j_gene: TRBJ1-3; abundance: NA; len: 11; CDR3nt: TGTGCCAGCAGTTTACAAGACACCATATATTTT; CDR3aa: CASSLQDTIYF
d_gene: NA; v_gene: TRBV7-6; j_gene: TRBJ2-5; abundance: once; len: 16; CDR3nt: TGTGCCAGCAGCCCAGGTCGCCGGTTGTACCAAGAGACCCAGTACTTC; CDR3aa: CASSPGRRLYQETQYF
d_gene: NA; v_gene: TRBV3-1/TRBV3-2; j_gene: TRBJ1-2; abundance: once; len: 15; CDR3nt: TGTGCCAGCAGCCAGGTCCCCCGGGACCCCTATGGCTACACCTTC; CDR3aa: CASSQVPRDPYGYTF
d_gene: TRBD2; v_gene: TRBV3-1/TRBV3-2; j_gene: TRBJ2-3; abundance: NA; len: 17; CDR3nt: TGTGCCAGCAGCCTTGCGGGACTAGCGGGAGGTAGGGATACGCAGTATTTT; CDR3aa: CASSLAGLAGGRDTQYF
d_gene: NA; v_gene: TRBV7-9; j_gene: TRBJ1-2; abundance: NA; len: 14; CDR3nt: TGTGCCAGCAGCCTAGCCGGGACAAACTATGGCTACACCTTC; CDR3aa: CASSLAGTNYGYTF
d_gene: TRBD1; v_gene: TRBV19; j_gene: TRBJ2-7; abundance: NA; len: 18; CDR3nt: TGTGCCAGTAGTACCCTCCTGTCCCGGGACAGGAGCTCCTACGAGCAGTACTTC; CDR3aa: CASSTLLSRDRSSYEQYF
d_gene: TRBD2; v_gene: TRBV25-1; j_gene: TRBJ2-7; abundance: NA; len: 17; CDR3nt: TGTGCCAGCAGTGAAGGGACTAGCGGGAGATTAAGCTACGAGCAGTACTTC; CDR3aa: CASSEGTSGRLSYEQYF
d_gene: NA; v_gene: TRBV19; j_gene: TRBJ2-7; abundance: NA; len: 14; CDR3nt: TGTGCCAGTAGTATGGGGACTGGAACCTACGAGCAGTACTTC; CDR3aa: CASSMGTGTYEQYF
d_gene: NA; v_gene: TRBV19; j_gene: TRBJ1-1; abundance: NA; len: 15; CDR3nt: TGTGCCAGTAGTCTAACACAGGGAGAGGGCACTGAAGCTTTCTTT; CDR3aa: CASSLTQGEGTEAFF
d_gene: NA; v_gene: TRBV6-2/TRBV6-3; j_gene: TRBJ2-7; abundance: NA; len: 15; CDR3nt: TGTGCCAGCAGTTACTCACGTTCTAGCTCCTACGAGCAGTACTTC; CDR3aa: CASSYSRSSSYEQYF
d_gene: TRBD1; v_gene: TRBV29-1; j_gene: TRBJ1-6; abundance: once; len: 14; CDR3nt: TGCAGCGCGCGGACAGGGGGTACCAATTCACCCCTCCACTTT; CDR3aa: CSARTGGTNSPLHF
d_gene: NA; v_gene: TRBV5-1; j_gene: TRBJ1-1; abundance: NA; len: 17; CDR3nt: TGCGCCAGCAGCTTGTTATATCGCCAGGTCGGAAACACTGAAGCTTTCTTT; CDR3aa: CASSLLYRQVGNTEAFF
d_gene: TRBD1; v_gene: TRBV7-9; j_gene: TRBJ2-3; abundance: NA; len: 15; CDR3nt: TGTGCCAGCAGCCCGGGGACAGGGAGCACAGATACGCAGTATTTT; CDR3aa: CASSPGTGSTDTQYF
d_gene: TRBD1; v_gene: TRBV6-1; j_gene: TRBJ2-3; abundance: NA; len: 13; CDR3nt: TGTGCCAGCAGTGAAGCGACAGGGTTTACGCAGTATTTT; CDR3aa: CASSEATGFTQYF
d_gene: NA; v_gene: TRBV6-5; j_gene: TRBJ2-1; abundance: NA; len: 15; CDR3nt: TGTGCCAGCAGTTACTCTCCGGGTTCCGGGGATGAGCAGTTCTTC; CDR3aa: CASSYSPGSGDEQFF
d_gene: NA; v_gene: TRBV6-1; j_gene: TRBJ2-1; abundance: once; len: 14; CDR3nt: TGTGCCAGCAGTGACAGAGCAAGACACTACGAGCAGTTCTTC; CDR3aa: CASSDRARHYEQFF
d_gene: TRBD1; v_gene: TRBV24-1; j_gene: TRBJ2-1; abundance: NA; len: 16; CDR3nt: TGTGCCACCAGTGATTCCGGGACAGGGGGTCTCAATGAGCAGTTCTTC; CDR3aa: CATSDSGTGGLNEQFF
d_gene: NA; v_gene: TRBV9; j_gene: TRBJ2-1; abundance: NA; len: 16; CDR3nt: TGTGCCAGCAGCGTAGATGTAGCGAGCTCCTACAATGAGCAGTTCTTC; CDR3aa: CASSVDVASSYNEQFF
d_gene: NA; v_gene: TRBV12-3/TRBV12-4; j_gene: TRBJ1-2; abundance: NA; len: 13; CDR3nt: TGTGCCAGCAGCTTTGACGGAAACTATGGCTACACCTTC; CDR3aa: CASSFDGNYGYTF
d_gene: NA; v_gene: TRBV2; j_gene: TRBJ1-5; abundance: NA; len: 15; CDR3nt: TGTGCCAGCAGTGCGGGTAAGCATGGGGATCAGCCCCAGCATTTT; CDR3aa: CASSAGKHGDQPQHF